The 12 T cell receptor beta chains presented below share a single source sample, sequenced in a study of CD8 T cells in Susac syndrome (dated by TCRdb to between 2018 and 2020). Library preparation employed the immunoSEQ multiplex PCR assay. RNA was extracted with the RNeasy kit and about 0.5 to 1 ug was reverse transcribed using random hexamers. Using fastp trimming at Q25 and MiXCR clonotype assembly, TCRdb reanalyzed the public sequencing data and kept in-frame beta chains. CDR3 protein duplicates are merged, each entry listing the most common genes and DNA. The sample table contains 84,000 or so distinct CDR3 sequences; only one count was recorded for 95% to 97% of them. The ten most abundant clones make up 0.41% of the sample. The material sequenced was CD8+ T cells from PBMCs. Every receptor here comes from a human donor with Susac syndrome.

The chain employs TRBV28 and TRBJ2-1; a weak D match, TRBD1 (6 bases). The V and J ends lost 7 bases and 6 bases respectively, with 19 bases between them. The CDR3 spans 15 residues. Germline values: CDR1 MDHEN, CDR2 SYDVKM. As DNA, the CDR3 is TGTGCCAGCAAGGTTTGGCAGGGGAGCGGCAATGAGCAGTTCTTC. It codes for CASKVWQGSGNEQFF.

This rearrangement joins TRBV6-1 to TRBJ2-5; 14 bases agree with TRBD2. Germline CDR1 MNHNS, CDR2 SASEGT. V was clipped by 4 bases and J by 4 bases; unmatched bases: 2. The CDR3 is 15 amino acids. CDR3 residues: CASSGLAGGPETQYF. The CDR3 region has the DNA TGTGCCAGCAGTGGACTAGCGGGAGGGCCAGAGACCCAGTACTTC.

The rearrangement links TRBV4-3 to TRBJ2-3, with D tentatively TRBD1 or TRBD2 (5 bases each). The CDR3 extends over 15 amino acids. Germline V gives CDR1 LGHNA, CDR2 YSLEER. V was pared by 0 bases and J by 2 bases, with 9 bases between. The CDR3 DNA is TGCGCCAGCAGCCAAGATCCGGGGCTCACAGATACGCAGTATTTT. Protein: CASSQDPGLTDTQYF.

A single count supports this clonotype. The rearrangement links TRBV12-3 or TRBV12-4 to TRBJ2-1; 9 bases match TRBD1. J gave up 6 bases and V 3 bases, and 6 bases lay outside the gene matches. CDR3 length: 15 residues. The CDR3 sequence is CASSFSPTGGNEQFF. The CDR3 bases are TGTGCCAGCAGTTTTTCCCCGACAGGGGGCAATGAGCAGTTCTTC.

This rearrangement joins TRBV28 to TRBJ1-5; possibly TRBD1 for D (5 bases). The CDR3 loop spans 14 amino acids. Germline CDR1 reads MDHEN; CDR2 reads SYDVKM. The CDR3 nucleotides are TGTGCGATCAACGCCGGGGCGAACAATCAGCCCCAGCATTTT. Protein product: CAINAGANNQPQHF.

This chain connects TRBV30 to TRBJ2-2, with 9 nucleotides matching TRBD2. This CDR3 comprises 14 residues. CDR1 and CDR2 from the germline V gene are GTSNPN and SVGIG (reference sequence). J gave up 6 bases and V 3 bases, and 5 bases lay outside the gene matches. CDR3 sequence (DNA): TGTGCCTGGAGCCCGGGACTAGCCCCCGGGGAGCTGTTTTTT. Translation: CAWSPGLAPGELFF.

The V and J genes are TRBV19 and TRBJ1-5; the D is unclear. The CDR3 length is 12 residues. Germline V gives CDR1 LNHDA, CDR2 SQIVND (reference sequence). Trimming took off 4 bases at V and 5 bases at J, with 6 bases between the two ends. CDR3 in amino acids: CASSTPDQPQHF. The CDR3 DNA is TGTGCCAGTAGTACCCCGGATCAGCCCCAGCATTTT.

CDR3 loop: CASSRAGLAGGYEQYF. CDR3 DNA sequence: TGTGCCAGCAGTCGTGCCGGACTAGCTGGGGGTTACGAGCAGTACTTC. The chain has TRBV27 and TRBJ2-7, with TRBD2 identical over 8 bases. The CDR3 runs 16 residues. Germline V lookup: CDR1 MNHEY, CDR2 SMNVEV (reference sequence). Germline trimming cut 5 bases from V and 4 bases from J; bases unmatched to any gene: 13.

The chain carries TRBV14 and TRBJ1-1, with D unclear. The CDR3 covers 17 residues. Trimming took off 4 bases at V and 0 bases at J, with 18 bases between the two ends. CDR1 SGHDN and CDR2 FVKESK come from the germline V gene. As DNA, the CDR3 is TGTGCCAGCAGCCGGGTCCCGTTGTCATCCATGAACACTGAAGCTTTCTTT. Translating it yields CASSRVPLSSMNTEAFF.

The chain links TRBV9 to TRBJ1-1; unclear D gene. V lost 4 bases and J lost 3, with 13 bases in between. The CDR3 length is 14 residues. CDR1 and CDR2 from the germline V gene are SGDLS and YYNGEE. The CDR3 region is CASSRSGGDTEAFF. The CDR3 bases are TGTGCCAGCAGCCGTAGTGGAGGTGACACTGAAGCTTTCTTT.

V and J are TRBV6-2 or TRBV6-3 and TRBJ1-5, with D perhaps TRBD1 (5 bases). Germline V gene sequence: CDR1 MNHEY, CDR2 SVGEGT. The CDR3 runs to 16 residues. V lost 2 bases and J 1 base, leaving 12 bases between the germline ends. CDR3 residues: CASSYDREISNQPQHF. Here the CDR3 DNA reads TGTGCCAGCAGTTACGACAGAGAGATAAGCAATCAGCCCCAGCATTTT.

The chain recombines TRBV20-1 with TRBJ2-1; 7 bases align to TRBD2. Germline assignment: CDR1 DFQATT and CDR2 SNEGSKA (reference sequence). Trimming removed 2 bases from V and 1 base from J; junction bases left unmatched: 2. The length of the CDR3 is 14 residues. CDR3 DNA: TGCAGTGCTAGAACACTAGCGTCCTACAATGAGCAGTTCTTC. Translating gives CSARTLASYNEQFF.